This TCR beta chain was identified in a study of T-cell reconstitution after alpha-beta-depleted transplantation in children. The CDR3 consists of 14 residues. The V gene's germline CDR1 is SGHRS and CDR2 YFSETQ. Trimming shortened V by 4 bases and J by 1 base, and 11 bases separated the two germline ends. This clonotype was seen only a few times. This sample's TCRbeta library carried unique molecular identifier barcodes. TCRdb re-analysed the PCR reads in MiXCR, keeping a single row per CDR3 protein. The sample has 600,000 to 700,000 distinct CDR3 sequences; around a sixth are singletons. The clonotype comes from a human donor who donated a stem cell graft to a child with acute myeloid leukemia. Sample: PBMCs from the stem cell graft donor, taken from the stem cell graft. This sequence joins TRBV5-1 and TRBJ1-1, with D unresolved. CDR3 residues: CASSGPVGNTEAFF. In nucleotides, the CDR3 is TGCGCCAGCAGCGGGCCTGTGGGGAACACTGAAGCTTTCTTT.